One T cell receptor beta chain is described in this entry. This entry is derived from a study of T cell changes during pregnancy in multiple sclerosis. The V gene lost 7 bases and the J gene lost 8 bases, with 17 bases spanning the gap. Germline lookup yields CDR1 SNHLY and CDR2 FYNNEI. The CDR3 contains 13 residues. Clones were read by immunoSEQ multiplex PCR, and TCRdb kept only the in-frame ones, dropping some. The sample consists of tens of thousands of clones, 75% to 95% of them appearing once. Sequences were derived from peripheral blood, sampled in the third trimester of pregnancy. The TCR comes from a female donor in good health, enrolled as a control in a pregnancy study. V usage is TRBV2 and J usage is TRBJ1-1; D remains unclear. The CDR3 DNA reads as TGTGCCAGCATCATGAGAGTGACTAGAGAAGCTTTCTTT. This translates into CASIMRVTREAFF.